These 5 T cell receptor beta chains were sequenced from one sample in a study of early T cells in non-severe SARS-CoV-2 infection. TCRdb redid the calling of the 5' RACE reads with MiXCR, one entry per CDR3 protein. The repertoire includes more than 35,000 distinct CDR3 sequences, around 6.1% of them detected once, and more than 25% sits in the top ten. The source material was whole blood. Receptors were obtained from an adult who was a healthcare worker with PCR-confirmed SARS-CoV-2 infection or an uninfected control (not recorded which).

This clonotype was counted ten times or more. The chain employs TRBV18 and TRBJ2-1; 14 bases match TRBD2. The CDR3 covers 15 residues. V lost 3 bases to trimming and J lost 6 bases; unmatched junction nucleotides: 1. Germline V lookup: CDR1 KGHSH, CDR2 LQKENI. The DNA for the CDR3 is TGTGCCAGCTCACCGACTAGCGGGGGGGCCAATGAGCAGTTCTTC. It translates to CASSPTSGGANEQFF. The full variable domain, completed using reference TRBV18 and TRBJ2-1, is NAGVMQNPRHLVRRRGQEARLRCSPMKGHSHVYWYRQLPEEGLKFMVYLQKENIIDESGMPKERFSAEFPKEGPSILRIQQVVRGDSAAYFCASSPTSGGANEQFFGPGTRLTVL.

In this sample, this clonotype turned up a few times. V gene TRBV20-1 combines with J gene TRBJ2-7, with TRBD1 matching over 7 bases. This CDR3 has 16 residues. Germline CDR1 DFQATT, CDR2 SNEGSKA (reference sequence). V lost 0 bases, J lost 0 bases, and 8 bases stayed unmatched. In nucleotides, the CDR3 is TGCAGTGCTAGAGATCATCAGGGACAGAGCTCCTACGAGCAGTACTTC. It specifies CSARDHQGQSSYEQYF.

This clonotype was counted at least ten times. This chain uses TRBV19 with TRBJ1-2; D not resolved. The V and J ends lost 4 bases and 0 bases respectively, with 12 bases between them. CDR1 and CDR2 (germline): LNHDA, SQIVND (reference sequence). This CDR3 comprises 15 residues. Written as DNA, the CDR3 is TGTGCCAGTAGTAGTACAGAAGGTCCTAACTATGGCTACACCTTC. Translation: CASSSTEGPNYGYTF.

This clonotype was found many times. The chain employs TRBV5-4 and TRBJ2-3, with D unresolved. CDR3 length equals 13 residues. The V gene's germline CDR1 is SGHNT and CDR2 YYREEE (reference sequence). Trimming stripped 0 bases from V and 4 bases from J, with 6 bases between. The CDR3 region is CASSLARADTQYF. The CDR3 DNA is TGTGCCAGCAGCTTGGCCCGGGCAGATACGCAGTATTTT.

This clonotype has a count of ten or more. The chain couples TRBV19 to TRBJ1-1, with D possibly TRBD1 on 5 matching bases. Germline V gives CDR1 LNHDA, CDR2 SQIVND (reference sequence). This CDR3 spans 17 amino acids. V gave up 1 base and J gave up 5 bases, with 20 bases separating them. CDR3 sequence reads: CASSIGAGLSGGTEAFF. Written as DNA, the CDR3 is TGTGCCAGTAGTATAGGCGCAGGGCTTTCGGGAGGAACTGAAGCTTTCTTT. Variable domain in full (rest from reference TRBV19 and TRBJ1-1): DGGITQSPKYLFRKEGQNVTLSCEQNLNHDAMYWYRQDPGQGLRLIYYSQIVNDFQKGDIAEGYSVSREKKESFPLTVTSAQKNPTAFYLCASSIGAGLSGGTEAFFGQGTRLTVV.